The rows below give T cell receptor beta chains drawn from one sample of a study of T cells expressing NK-cell markers. TCRdb re-called the 5' RACE reads and catalogs CDR3 proteins one per entry, DNA excluded. The clone table shows about 460,000 distinct CDR3 sequences, with the ten largest holding approximately 1.4%. The sequencing sample was made of blood T cells: a sorted CD56 or NKG2C T cell subset, CD4+ or CD8+ T cells, or bulk PBMC T cells (not recorded which). The receptors were gathered from a woman aged 45 to 65 in good health. Both conserved end residues are part of each CDR3. The order of the fields is CDR3 protein, V gene, J gene.

cdr3_aa: CASSFSPNEKLFF
v_call: TRBV11-3
j_call: TRBJ1-4

cdr3_aa: CASSLKASGRTDTQYF
v_call: TRBV28
j_call: TRBJ2-3

cdr3_aa: CASSFKGGRAETQYF
v_call: TRBV11-2
j_call: TRBJ2-5

cdr3_aa: CASSLAGTNYGYTF
v_call: TRBV5-1
j_call: TRBJ1-2

cdr3_aa: CASSPGTKEQYF
v_call: TRBV4-2
j_call: TRBJ2-7

cdr3_aa: CASSQRTSGNVDTQYF
v_call: TRBV4-2
j_call: TRBJ2-3

cdr3_aa: CASSASRGGYQETQYF
v_call: TRBV11-2
j_call: TRBJ2-5

cdr3_aa: CASSTGQSFTSGANVLTF
v_call: TRBV5-1
j_call: TRBJ2-6

cdr3_aa: CASGGQNYGYTF
v_call: TRBV5-1
j_call: TRBJ1-2

cdr3_aa: CASSYSGNLNTEAFF
v_call: TRBV6-5
j_call: TRBJ1-1

cdr3_aa: CSARDLSGRVREQFF
v_call: TRBV20-1
j_call: TRBJ2-1

cdr3_aa: CSARVGTENSPLHF
v_call: TRBV20-1
j_call: TRBJ1-6

cdr3_aa: CASSLSAGGNQPQHF
v_call: TRBV12-3/TRBV12-4
j_call: TRBJ1-5

cdr3_aa: CASSSTGQGPYNEQFF
v_call: TRBV5-1
j_call: TRBJ2-1

cdr3_aa: CASSYSGGTENLYEQYF
v_call: TRBV6-2/TRBV6-3
j_call: TRBJ2-7

cdr3_aa: CASSSGVGVNADTQYF
v_call: TRBV5-1
j_call: TRBJ2-3

cdr3_aa: CASSSWGTSENTGELFF
v_call: TRBV11-2
j_call: TRBJ2-2

cdr3_aa: CASSLGSDRRLAGVGEQFF
v_call: TRBV7-8
j_call: TRBJ2-1

cdr3_aa: CASARGQRTSGSGYNEQFF
v_call: TRBV5-1
j_call: TRBJ2-1

cdr3_aa: CASSQRTSGRVSYEQYF
v_call: TRBV4-1
j_call: TRBJ2-7

cdr3_aa: CASSAFRGELNIQYF
v_call: TRBV7-9
j_call: TRBJ2-4

cdr3_aa: CASSSIVSNTDTQYF
v_call: TRBV14
j_call: TRBJ2-3

cdr3_aa: CSAREQGHTYNSPLHF
v_call: TRBV20-1
j_call: TRBJ1-6

cdr3_aa: CATIERVSTDTQYF
v_call: TRBV2
j_call: TRBJ2-3

cdr3_aa: CASFPTGGEIDTQYF
v_call: TRBV5-5
j_call: TRBJ2-3

cdr3_aa: CASSLGQGKAGELFF
v_call: TRBV5-1
j_call: TRBJ2-2

cdr3_aa: CASSLLASGHSYNEQFF
v_call: TRBV5-1
j_call: TRBJ2-1

cdr3_aa: CSAPVRRTIDEQFF
v_call: TRBV20-1
j_call: TRBJ2-1

cdr3_aa: CASSLRGQGAYSYNEQFF
v_call: TRBV4-1
j_call: TRBJ2-1

cdr3_aa: CASIYPGDGYTF
v_call: TRBV12-3/TRBV12-4
j_call: TRBJ1-2

cdr3_aa: CATSTRGRSRLYF
v_call: TRBV15
j_call: TRBJ2-7

cdr3_aa: CASSLAASGRGEQFF
v_call: TRBV5-1
j_call: TRBJ2-1

cdr3_aa: CASSTDRVGSYEQYF
v_call: TRBV12-3/TRBV12-4
j_call: TRBJ2-7

cdr3_aa: CASSYSPNTGELFF
v_call: TRBV6-2/TRBV6-3
j_call: TRBJ2-2

cdr3_aa: CASSLAGGALRNEKLFF
v_call: TRBV7-9
j_call: TRBJ1-4

cdr3_aa: CASSLGQGTNTIYF
v_call: TRBV7-2
j_call: TRBJ1-3

cdr3_aa: CASRTGASREQYF
v_call: TRBV6-2/TRBV6-3
j_call: TRBJ2-7